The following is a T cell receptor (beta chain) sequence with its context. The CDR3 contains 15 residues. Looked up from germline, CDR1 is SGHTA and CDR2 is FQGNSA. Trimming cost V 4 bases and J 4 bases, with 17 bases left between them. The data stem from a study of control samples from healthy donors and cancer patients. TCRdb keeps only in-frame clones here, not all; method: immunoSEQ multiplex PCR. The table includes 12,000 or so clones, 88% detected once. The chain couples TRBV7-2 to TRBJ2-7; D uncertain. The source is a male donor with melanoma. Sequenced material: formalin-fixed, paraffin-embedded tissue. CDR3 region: CASSSLSVRLYEQYF. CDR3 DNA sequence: TGTGCCAGCAGCTCTCTCTCTGTCAGGCTATACGAGCAGTACTTC.